This entry is about one TCR beta chain. Only a few counts were recorded for this clone. The antigen it binds to is not known. Nothing much larger sits one base from this clone, and base qualities are not available. Libraries were prepared through the immunoSEQ multiplex PCR assay. A mixture of 60 forward primers for TCR Vbeta segments and 13 reverse primers for TCR Jbeta segments was used in the multiplex PCR. Amplification of the CDR3 region of rearranged TCR beta genes was performed with a multiplex PCR assay on genomic DNA. The Illumina HiSeq System was used to sequence the amplified TCR beta libraries as 87-base-pair reads. The paper's data handling went like this. In a later analysis, around 80 million unique TCR beta chains were counted across the approximately 640 repertoires, and approximately 11 million of these chains were shared by at least two donors. To remove PCR and sequencing errors, raw reads were error-corrected and collapsed into unique sequences using a nearest-neighbor algorithm that merged closely related sequences. To assign V, D and J gene segments, CDR3 sequences were aligned to IMGT reference sequences. For a sequence to be retained, at least a six-nucleotide match to both a V gene segment and a J gene segment was required. Rearrangements were classified as productive when the CDR3 lacked stop codons and remained in frame with V and J, and all other rearrangements were classified as non-productive. CDR3 was defined by IMGT convention, running from the second conserved V-encoded cysteine to the conserved J-encoded phenylalanine. The earlier analysis of 450 to 750 of the donors excluded any sequence lacking an unambiguous match to a single V gene segment. In an earlier analysis of several hundred of the donors, V segments were called functional above 56.7% productive rearrangements and were called segregating when the between-donor standard deviation exceeded 5%. To diagnose cytomegalovirus status from the catalog of TCR beta chain sequences, a statistical classification framework was built. V and J gene assignment, in a later analysis, came from comparing TCR nucleotide sequences with IMGT/GENE-DB human TR gene sequences. Using the TCRdist pipeline, a later analysis assigned CDR3 sequences along with most-parsimonious VDJ recombination scenarios. A later analysis defined each TCR beta chain by its CDR3 amino acid sequence plus V-gene family, and excluded reads lacking a unique V-gene family. As a way to deal with suspected cross-contamination and a sequencing artifact, a later analysis dropped 592 nucleotide sequences that were highly shared and had low generation probability. A later analysis calculated a clonal expansion index for each public chain from normalized within-repertoire ranks of inferred template counts. In a later analysis, generation probabilities were computed using a VDJ recombination model fitted to out-of-frame rearrangements, and the results were checked against IGoR. In a later analysis, hypergeometric tests were used to score TCR-TCR, TCR-HLA and TCR-CMV co-occurrence, with a repertoire-size bias correction applied to TCR pairs. To estimate false discovery rates, a later analysis permuted the HLA or CMV assignments 20 times. In a later analysis, co-occurring TCRs were grouped with DBSCAN, and TCRdist sequence similarity was added when clustering was performed within HLA-allele-positive subsets. Repertoires with fewer than 30,000 or more than 120,000 public chains were left out of co-occurrence clustering, as were about 5 repertoires with anomalous nucleotide sharing. TCRdb obtained this table from immuneACCESS and retained in-frame rearrangements with V and J assigned. These tables miss some clones; where compared with another copy, unresolved V genes account for less than half of the shortfall, and the remainder is unexplained. For V, J and clone size, that table is used; D and trimming come from the DNA. The sample table contains 97,000 or so clones; only one count was recorded for 9.4% of them. Of the sample, 4.5% to 6.5% falls within the top ten clones.

The cohort was made up of approximately 670 healthy bone marrow donors. At the time of sampling, all cohort members were nominally healthy, though unrecorded immune exposures were likely present. The donor tested CMV seropositive and was one of the 289 seropositive cohort members. Every donor gave a peripheral blood sample, and the peripheral blood mononuclear cells from that sample were used for TCR beta sequencing. The Qiagen DNeasy Blood Extraction Kit was used to extract genomic DNA from the blood cell samples. This sample is part of a study of cytomegalovirus exposure and HLA in healthy donors (dated 2017 in TCRdb). Looking at the study overall: An earlier analysis of several hundred of the donors reported 250 to 350 Gb of sequence data and some 100 million unique TCR beta sequences from 150 million to 200 million T cells. Among roughly 370 genotyped donors of the cohort, an average of approximately 240,000 unique TCR beta nucleotide sequences were sequenced per donor, 15% to 20% of them non-productive. A separate validation cohort of over a hundred different subjects was used in addition to the approximately 700-subject first cohort. Every discovery cohort repertoire had been produced on one sequencing platform. Genome-wide SNP genotypes for about 65% of the roughly 670 donors were used in a later genetic analysis, which treated that subset as a discovery cohort. In the later analysis, no new phenotypic data were used to find candidate immune exposures; instead, reliance was placed on TCR beta sequences and their occurrence across donors. The study was designed to test whether signatures of past pathogen exposure could be identified by cataloging public T cell receptors. Alongside the repertoire data, information on donor age, sex, ethnicity and CMV serostatus was compiled. An earlier analysis of 587 of the donors used high-throughput TCR beta sequencing to judge whether each TCR beta V gene segment behaved as functional or pseudogenic. An early release covering more than 500 HLA-typed donors comprised approximately 300 gigabases of sequencing data and about 90 million unique TCR sequences. Both class I and class II loci were covered by HLA typing, at four-digit resolution. In a later analysis, previously published TCR beta repertoires from fewer than 750 donors were re-analyzed and high-resolution HLA genotyping was added so that TCR occurrence patterns could be studied. The genetic ancestry cluster associated with self-reported Caucasian donors included 81% of the 398 genotyped donors. Using immunosequencing, the study profiled T cell repertoires from 640 or so subjects and related those repertoires to cytomegalovirus serostatus. Four to six DR-DQ haplotypes were handled as single units for association and clustering, since linkage in the cohort was strong. To predict cytomegalovirus infection status, the study combined high-throughput TCR immunosequencing, statistical association of individual TCRs with disease status, and machine learning. The number of typed donors differed by locus: about 620-630 for A, B, C, DRB1 and DQB1; 500 to 550 for DQA1; around 580 for DPA1; and around 450 for DPB1.

The full study reports these points: In both the original and validation cohorts, the classifier was reported to diagnose cytomegalovirus status with high specificity and sensitivity. Most TCR sequences were seen in very few donors, while some public TCRs were found in many individuals. A later analysis found that most CMV-associated TCR beta chains appeared HLA-restricted, with HLA associations seemingly driven largely by CMV exposure. Three of the identified cytomegalovirus-associated TCR beta chains were confirmed in vitro to be specific for cytomegalovirus antigens. Presence/absence analyses assumed roughly uniform sequencing depth across donors, an assumption that may not hold. In a later analysis, several top co-occurrence clusters were reported to appear linked to parvovirus B19, influenza, CMV and Epstein-Barr virus. A later genetic analysis reported fewer N-insertions in productive TCRs among donors in an Asian-associated ancestry cluster than the roughly 700-donor mean. In this cohort, only TCR beta chains were sequenced, and detectable features were limited by the absence of alpha or paired-chain data. According to a later analysis, TCR association rates differed among HLA loci, with DRB1 alleles showing the most associated TCRs and HLA-C alleles showing the fewest. It was suggested by the authors that the approach could potentially be generalized to other disease states and immunological phenotypes. Immune exposure information for the cohort was limited to CMV serostatus. A later analysis associated about 17,000 TCR beta sequences with specific HLA alleles at a false discovery rate of 0.05. A total of 164 TCR beta chains were listed by the study as associated with cytomegalovirus. A further reported finding was that TCR beta sequences accurately predicted the HLA-A and HLA-B alleles for most subjects in the first cohort. Broadly in line with IMGT annotations, most TCR beta V segments showed up in productive rearrangements about 87% or about 30% of the time in an earlier analysis of a few hundred of the donors. Because counts were too low, around 18 rarely observed V segments, including chromosome 9 orphons, were left out of the earlier analysis of several hundred of the donors. The 87-base-pair reads could not distinguish some IMGT-functional V segments, including TRBV6-2 and TRBV6-3, so those segments were excluded. In a later genetic analysis, a missense DCLRE1C variant was associated with V-gene and J-gene trimming of TCR beta chains, and the association was replicated in an independent cohort. Linkage disequilibrium might explain the correlated functional status among segregating V segments, but an unknown experimental factor could not be excluded. Strong co-occurrence of HLA alleles, especially DR and DQ, made assigning TCR associations to individual alleles difficult. In a later analysis, HLA-associated TCR beta chains showed more clonal expansion and lower generation probabilities than non-associated chains that were equally common. The sequencing pipeline was judged likely to have produced a cluster of highly shared sequence variants as a technical artifact. Because HLA typing was unavailable for some donors at each locus, only the typed subset was used in association tests.

Including the terminal cysteine and phenylalanine, the CDR3 comprises 15 residues. Kept here is only the CDR3 DNA, which spans 45 bases and is read in frame from base 1. From V the trimming removes 4 bases and from J it removes 3 bases, while the gene matches leave 7 bases of the junction unaccounted for. Based on the germline V gene, the CDR1 and CDR2 sequences are SGHDN and FVKESK. The chain is assembled from TRBV14 and TRBJ2-7, with 9 bases in between that match TRBD1. The TCR sequence derives from a man aged 50 or older in good health and CMV-seropositive. Material: PBMCs. The DNA sequence is as follows: TGTGCCAGCAGCCCTCATCCGGGACAGGGCTACGAGCAGTACTTC. This yields the protein CASSPHPGQGYEQYF.